Listed below are T cell receptor beta chains from one sample, sequenced in a study of cytomegalovirus exposure and HLA in healthy donors. Libraries were prepared by immunoSEQ multiplex PCR; TCRdb keeps only in-frame clonotypes and omits some of them. The data show about 120,000 clones, 65% to 90% seen once. The source material was PBMCs. The receptors were sampled from a woman aged 40-49 years in good health and CMV-seronegative. Each CDR3 is given with its conserved first and last residue. The D gene is left open where the match is weak. Size values are once, few and many counts, or a class for expanded clones, and some rows have none.

v_call,clone_size,j_call,d_call,cdr3_aa,cdr3_nt
TRBV4-1,NA,TRBJ1-3,NA,CASSPREAAGNTIYF,TGCGCCAGCAGCCCCCGCGAGGCAGCTGGAAACACCATATATTTT
TRBV2,NA,TRBJ2-5,TRBD2,CTSRKAGGLETQYF,TGTACCAGCAGGAAAGCGGGGGGGCTTGAGACCCAGTACTTC
TRBV29-1,NA,TRBJ1-2,TRBD1,CSALSRDRGDTF,TGCAGCGCTTTGTCCCGGGACAGGGGGGACACCTTC
TRBV7-9,NA,TRBJ1-1,NA,CASSLAAGTNTEAFF,TGTGCCAGCAGCTTAGCGGCAGGCACGAACACTGAAGCTTTCTTT
TRBV6-5,NA,TRBJ2-1,TRBD2,CASSSMGLANNNEQLF,TGTGCCAGCAGTTCCATGGGACTAGCGAATAACAATGAGCAGCTCTTC
TRBV9,NA,TRBJ2-1,TRBD2,CASSVVGLAGDEQFF,TGTGCCAGCAGCGTAGTCGGACTAGCGGGAGATGAGCAGTTCTTC
TRBV5-4,NA,TRBJ1-2,NA,CASSLMTGTSNYGYTF,TGTGCCAGCAGCTTGATGACCGGGACATCCAACTATGGCTACACCTTC
TRBV13,NA,TRBJ2-1,NA,CASSLMAGETGEQFF,TGTGCCAGCAGCTTAATGGCAGGGGAGACGGGTGAGCAGTTCTTC
TRBV4-1,NA,TRBJ1-2,NA,CASSHIPDRSNYGYTF,TGCGCCAGCAGCCATATACCGGACAGATCTAACTATGGCTACACCTTC
TRBV6-5,NA,TRBJ2-7,NA,CASSPTGGNGKQYF,TGTGCCAGCAGCCCAACGGGGGGCAATGGGAAGCAGTACTTC
TRBV30,NA,TRBJ1-1,NA,CAWSARVSTEAFF,TGTGCCTGGAGTGCCAGGGTGAGTACTGAAGCTTTCTTT
TRBV10-3,once,TRBJ1-5,NA,CAISESGGSGQPQHF,TGTGCCATCAGTGAGAGTGGCGGCTCGGGGCAGCCCCAGCATTTT
TRBV6-1,NA,TRBJ2-7,TRBD2,CASNRGLAYEQYF,TGTGCCAGCAACCGCGGACTAGCCTACGAGCAGTACTTC
TRBV18,NA,TRBJ2-1,TRBD2,CASSPPFPGLAGDSYNEQFF,TGTGCCAGCTCACCACCCTTCCCGGGACTAGCGGGAGATTCCTACAATGAGCAGTTCTTC
TRBV27,NA,TRBJ1-2,NA,CASSNRDRDGYTF,TGTGCCAGCAGTAACAGGGACCGGGATGGCTACACCTTC
TRBV18,NA,TRBJ2-1,NA,CASSHQARERGGYNEQFF,TGTGCCAGCTCACACCAAGCCCGGGAGAGGGGTGGGTACAATGAGCAGTTCTTC
TRBV5-6,few,TRBJ1-2,TRBD1,CASSETGIGGYTF,TGTGCCAGCAGCGAGACAGGGATTGGTGGCTACACCTTC
TRBV27,NA,TRBJ1-5,NA,CASIRQKVSNQPQHF,TGTGCCAGCATACGACAGAAAGTCAGCAATCAGCCCCAGCATTTT
TRBV5-6,NA,TRBJ1-3,NA,CASSLGSGVDGNTIYF,TGTGCCAGCAGCTTGGGTTCAGGGGTAGATGGAAACACCATATATTTT
TRBV5-1,NA,TRBJ2-5,TRBD2,CASSPGGGGQETQYF,TGCGCCAGCAGCCCAGGTGGGGGGGGCCAAGAGACCCAGTACTTC
TRBV6-5,NA,TRBJ1-1,NA,CASRQGPSTAFF,TGTGCCAGCAGACAGGGACCCAGTACGGCTTTCTTT
TRBV19,NA,TRBJ2-2,NA,CASSIGGFAGELFF,TGTGCCAGTAGTATCGGCGGGTTTGCCGGGGAGCTGTTTTTT
TRBV7-9,NA,TRBJ2-5,TRBD1,CASSLEWGQGAQETQYF,TGTGCCAGCAGCTTAGAGTGGGGACAGGGGGCTCAAGAGACCCAGTACTTC
TRBV27,NA,TRBJ2-3,TRBD2,CASSFFGWTSGSTDTQYF,TGTGCCAGCAGTTTTTTCGGCTGGACTAGCGGGAGTACAGATACGCAGTATTTT
TRBV5-4,NA,TRBJ2-3,TRBD2,CASSPPISGGTDTQYF,TGTGCCAGCAGCCCCCCGATTAGCGGGGGTACAGATACGCAGTATTTT
TRBV13,NA,TRBJ1-2,NA,CASSLDGQSNYGYTF,TGTGCCAGCAGCTTAGATGGACAGTCAAACTATGGCTACACCTTC
TRBV7-3,NA,TRBJ1-1,NA,CASSTQGANTEAFF,TGTGCCAGCAGCACACAGGGCGCGAACACTGAAGCTTTCTTT
TRBV6-1,NA,TRBJ2-6,NA,CASSDNSGANVLTF,TGTGCCAGCAGTGACAACTCTGGGGCCAACGTCCTGACTTTC